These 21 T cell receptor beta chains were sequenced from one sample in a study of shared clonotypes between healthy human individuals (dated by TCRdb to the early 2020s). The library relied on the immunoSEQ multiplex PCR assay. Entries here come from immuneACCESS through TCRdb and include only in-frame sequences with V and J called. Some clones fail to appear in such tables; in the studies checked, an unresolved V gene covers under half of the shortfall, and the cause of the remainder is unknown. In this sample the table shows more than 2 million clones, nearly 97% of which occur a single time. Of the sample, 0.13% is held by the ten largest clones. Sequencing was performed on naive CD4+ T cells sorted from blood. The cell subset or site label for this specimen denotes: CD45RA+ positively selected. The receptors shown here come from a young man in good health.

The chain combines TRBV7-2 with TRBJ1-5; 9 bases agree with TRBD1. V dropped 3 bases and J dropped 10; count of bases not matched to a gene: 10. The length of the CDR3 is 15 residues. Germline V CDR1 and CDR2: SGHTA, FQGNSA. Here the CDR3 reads CASSFQGTGTGPQHF. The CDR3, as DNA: TGTGCCAGCAGCTTTCAAGGGACAGGGACTGGTCCCCAGCATTTT.

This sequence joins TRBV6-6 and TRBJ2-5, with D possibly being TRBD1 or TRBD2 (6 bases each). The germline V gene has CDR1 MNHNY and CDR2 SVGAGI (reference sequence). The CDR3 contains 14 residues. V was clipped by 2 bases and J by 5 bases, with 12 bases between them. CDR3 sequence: CASSYPRRGETQYF. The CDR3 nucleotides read TGTGCCAGCAGTTACCCGCGGAGGGGGGAGACCCAGTACTTC.

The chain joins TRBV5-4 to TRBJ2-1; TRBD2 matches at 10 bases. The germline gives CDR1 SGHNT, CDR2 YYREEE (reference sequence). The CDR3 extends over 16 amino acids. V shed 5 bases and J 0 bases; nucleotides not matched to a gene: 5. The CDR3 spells CASRWASGSSYNEQFF. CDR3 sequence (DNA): TGTGCCAGCAGGTGGGCTAGCGGGAGCTCCTACAATGAGCAGTTCTTC.

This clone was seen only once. The CDR3 here is CASRSRGNTEAFF. The CDR3 DNA reads as TGTGCCAGCAGGAGCAGGGGGAACACTGAAGCTTTCTTT. The chain carries TRBV7-2 and TRBJ1-1; possibly TRBD1 for D (6 bases). Germline values: CDR1 SGHTA, CDR2 FQGNSA. The germline V and J ends were trimmed by 6 bases and 1 base, with 9 bases remaining between them. The CDR3 runs 13 residues.

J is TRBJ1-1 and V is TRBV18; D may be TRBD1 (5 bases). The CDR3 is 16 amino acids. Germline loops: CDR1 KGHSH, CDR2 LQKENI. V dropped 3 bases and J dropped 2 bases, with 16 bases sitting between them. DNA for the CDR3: TGTGCCAGCTCACCTTGGGCGACAGCCTTCAACACTGAAGCTTTCTTT. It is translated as CASSPWATAFNTEAFF.

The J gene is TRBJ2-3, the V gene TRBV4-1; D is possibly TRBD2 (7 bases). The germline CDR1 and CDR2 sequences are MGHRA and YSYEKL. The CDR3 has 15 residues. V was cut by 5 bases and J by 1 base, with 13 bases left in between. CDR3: CASSSIGGRTDTQYF. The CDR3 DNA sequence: TGCGCCAGCAGCTCTATCGGGGGGCGCACAGATACGCAGTATTTT.

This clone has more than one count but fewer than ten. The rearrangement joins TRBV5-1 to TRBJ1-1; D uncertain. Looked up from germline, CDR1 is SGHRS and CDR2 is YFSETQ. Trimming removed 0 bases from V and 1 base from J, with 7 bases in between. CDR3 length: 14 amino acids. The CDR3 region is CASSLEGWNTEAFF. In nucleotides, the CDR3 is TGCGCCAGCAGCTTGGAAGGGTGGAACACTGAAGCTTTCTTT. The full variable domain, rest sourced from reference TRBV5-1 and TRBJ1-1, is KAGVTQTPRYLIKTRGQQVTLSCSPISGHRSVSWYQQTPGQGLQFLFEYFSETQRNKGNFPGRFSGRQFSNSRSEMNVSTLELGDSALYLCASSLEGWNTEAFFGQGTRLTVV.

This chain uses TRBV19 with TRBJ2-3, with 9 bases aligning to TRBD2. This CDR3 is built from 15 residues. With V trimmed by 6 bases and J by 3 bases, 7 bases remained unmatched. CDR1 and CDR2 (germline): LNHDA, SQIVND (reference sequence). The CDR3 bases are TGTGCCAGTAGCACAACTAGCGGGCTTACAGATACGCAGTATTTT. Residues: CASSTTSGLTDTQYF.

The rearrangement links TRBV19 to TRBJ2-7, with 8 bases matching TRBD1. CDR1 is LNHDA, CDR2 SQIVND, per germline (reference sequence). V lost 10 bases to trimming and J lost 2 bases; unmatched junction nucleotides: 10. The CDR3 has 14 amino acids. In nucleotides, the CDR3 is TGTGCCACCATCTACGGACAGGGTCCCTACGAGCAGTACTTC. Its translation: CATIYGQGPYEQYF.

In DNA form, the CDR3 reads TGTGCCAGCAGTGAAGAGGCCGGGAACACTGAAGCTTTCTTT. Its translation is CASSEEAGNTEAFF. This chain connects TRBV2 to TRBJ1-1; no definite D call. CDR1 SNHLY and CDR2 FYNNEI come from the germline V gene. The CDR3 is 14 amino acids. Between the trimmed V and J ends, which lost 1 base and 1 base, there was a span of 7 bases.

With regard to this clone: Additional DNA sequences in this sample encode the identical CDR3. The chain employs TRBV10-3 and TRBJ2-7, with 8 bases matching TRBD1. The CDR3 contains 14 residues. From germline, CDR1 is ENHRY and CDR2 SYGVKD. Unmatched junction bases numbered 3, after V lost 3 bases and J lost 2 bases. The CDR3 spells CAISDPGGPYEQYF. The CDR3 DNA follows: TGTGCCATCAGTGATCCAGGGGGCCCCTACGAGCAGTACTTC.

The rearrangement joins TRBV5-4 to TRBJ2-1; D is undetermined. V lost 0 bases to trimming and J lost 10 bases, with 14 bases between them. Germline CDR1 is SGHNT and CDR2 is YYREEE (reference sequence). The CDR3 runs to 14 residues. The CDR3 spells CASSLAVGTMEQFF. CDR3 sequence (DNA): TGTGCCAGCAGCTTGGCCGTTGGCACTATGGAGCAGTTCTTC.

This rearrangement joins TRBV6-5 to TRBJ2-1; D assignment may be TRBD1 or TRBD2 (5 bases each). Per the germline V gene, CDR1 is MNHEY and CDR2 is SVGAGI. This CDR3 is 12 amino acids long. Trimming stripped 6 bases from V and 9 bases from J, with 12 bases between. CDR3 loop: CASSLWGSEQFF. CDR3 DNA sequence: TGTGCCAGCAGCCTGTGGGGGTCTGAGCAGTTCTTC.

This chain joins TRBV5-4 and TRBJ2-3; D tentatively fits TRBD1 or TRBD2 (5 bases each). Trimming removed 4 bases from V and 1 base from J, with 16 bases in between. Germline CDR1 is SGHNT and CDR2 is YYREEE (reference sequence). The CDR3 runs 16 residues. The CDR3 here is CASSPTFGDGTDTQYF. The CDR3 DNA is TGTGCCAGCAGCCCCACTTTCGGGGACGGCACAGATACGCAGTATTTT.

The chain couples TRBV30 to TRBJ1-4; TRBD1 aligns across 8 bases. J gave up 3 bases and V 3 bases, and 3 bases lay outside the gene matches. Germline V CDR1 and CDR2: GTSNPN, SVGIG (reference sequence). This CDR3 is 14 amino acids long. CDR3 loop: CAWRTGVANEKLFF. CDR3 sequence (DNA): TGTGCCTGGAGGACAGGGGTTGCTAATGAAAAACTGTTTTTT.

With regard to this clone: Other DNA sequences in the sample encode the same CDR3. The CDR3 DNA follows: TGTGCCAGCAGCTCCGGGACAGAAAATGAAAAACTGTTTTTT. This gives the protein CASSSGTENEKLFF. The chain uses TRBV28 and TRBJ1-4; 7 bases fit TRBD1. Germline V lookup: CDR1 MDHEN, CDR2 SYDVKM. The CDR3 has 14 residues. Trimming took 6 bases from V and 5 from J; bases not matched to a gene: 6.

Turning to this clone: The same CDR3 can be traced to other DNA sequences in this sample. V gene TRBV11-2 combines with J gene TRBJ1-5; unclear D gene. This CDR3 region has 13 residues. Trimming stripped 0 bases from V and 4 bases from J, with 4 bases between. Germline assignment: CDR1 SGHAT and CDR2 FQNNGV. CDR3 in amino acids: CASSLDLNQPQHF. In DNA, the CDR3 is TGTGCCAGCAGCTTAGACCTGAATCAGCCCCAGCATTTT.

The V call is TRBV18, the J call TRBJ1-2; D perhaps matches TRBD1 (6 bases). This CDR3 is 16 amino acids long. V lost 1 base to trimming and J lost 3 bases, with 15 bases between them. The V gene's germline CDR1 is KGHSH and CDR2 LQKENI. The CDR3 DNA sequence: TGTGCCAGCTCACCACGAGGACAGCTCGGCGACTATGGCTACACCTTC. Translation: CASSPRGQLGDYGYTF. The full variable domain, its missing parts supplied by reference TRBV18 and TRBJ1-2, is NAGVMQNPRHLVRRRGQEARLRCSPMKGHSHVYWYRQLPEEGLKFMVYLQKENIIDESGMPKERFSAEFPKEGPSILRIQQVVRGDSAAYFCASSPRGQLGDYGYTFGSGTRLTVV.

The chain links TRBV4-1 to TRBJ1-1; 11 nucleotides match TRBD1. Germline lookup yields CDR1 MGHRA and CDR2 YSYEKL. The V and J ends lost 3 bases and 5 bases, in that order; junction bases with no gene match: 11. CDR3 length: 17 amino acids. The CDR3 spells CASSHDTWGQGDTEAFF. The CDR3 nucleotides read TGCGCCAGCAGCCACGATACATGGGGACAGGGGGATACTGAAGCTTTCTTT.

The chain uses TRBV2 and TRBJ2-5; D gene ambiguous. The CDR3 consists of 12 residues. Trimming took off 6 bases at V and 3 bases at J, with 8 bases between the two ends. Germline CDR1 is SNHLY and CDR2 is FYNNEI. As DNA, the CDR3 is TGTGCCAGCAGGCCACACGAAGAGACCCAGTACTTC. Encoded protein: CASRPHEETQYF.

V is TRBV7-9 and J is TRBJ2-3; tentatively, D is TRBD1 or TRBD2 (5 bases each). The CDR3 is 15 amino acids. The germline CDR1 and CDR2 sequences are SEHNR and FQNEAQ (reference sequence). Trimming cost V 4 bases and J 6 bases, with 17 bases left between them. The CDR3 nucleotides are TGTGCCAGCAGCTGGGACCACGGGCGTGGGGATACGCAGTATTTT. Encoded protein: CASSWDHGRGDTQYF.